This is a list of T cell receptor beta chains from one sample in a study of PD-L1 blockade in urothelial cancer. This table comes from immunoSEQ multiplex PCR, and its TCRdb copy is limited to in-frame clones, with some not included. The table lists about 56,000 clones, approximately 85% of them singletons, with around a sixth in the top ten. The sample here was PBMCs, taken around atezolizumab (anti-PD-L1) treatment. Receptors originate from a man in his 70s with urothelial cancer. Each CDR3 is given with its conserved first and last residue. D genes are given only for firm matches. A clone size is listed for some rows: how often the clone was seen (once, few, many), or a class if it is expanded.

D gene	V gene	J gene	clone size	CDR3 protein	CDR3 DNA
NA	TRBV6-5	TRBJ2-5	NA	CASSLTKPGTQYF	TGTGCCAGCAGTCTGACAAAGCCCGGGACCCAGTACTTC
TRBD2	TRBV5-1	TRBJ2-1	NA	CASSLWTSGKNEQFF	TGCGCCAGCAGCTTATGGACTAGCGGGAAAAATGAGCAGTTCTTC
NA	TRBV27	TRBJ2-7	NA	CASSSGGSYEQYF	TGTGCCAGCAGTTCCGGGGGCTCCTACGAGCAGTACTTC
TRBD2	TRBV4-2	TRBJ2-1	NA	CASSQVGLAAYNEQFF	TGTGCCAGCAGCCAAGTTGGACTAGCGGCATACAATGAGCAGTTCTTC
NA	TRBV5-1	TRBJ2-5	NA	CASSLVPGRKTQYF	TGCGCCAGCAGCTTGGTCCCGGGGAGGAAGACCCAGTACTTC
NA	TRBV5-1	TRBJ1-2	NA	CASSLSGQFYGYTF	TGCGCCAGCAGCTTGTCTGGACAGTTCTATGGCTACACCTTC
NA	TRBV30	TRBJ2-1	few	CASAGQLNEQFF	TGTGCCTCTGCGGGACAGCTCAATGAGCAGTTCTTC
NA	TRBV5-6	TRBJ1-6	NA	CASSLTGYNSPLHF	TGTGCCAGCAGCTTGACAGGGTATAATTCACCCCTCCACTTT
TRBD2	TRBV19	TRBJ2-1	NA	CASEKREGSNEQFF	TGTGCCAGCGAGAAGCGGGAGGGCAGCAATGAGCAGTTCTTC
NA	TRBV5-1	TRBJ2-7	NA	CASSLTVSSYEQYF	TGCGCCAGCAGCTTGACAGTTAGCTCCTACGAGCAGTACTTC
NA	TRBV2	TRBJ2-7	NA	CASRNRETDEQYF	TGTGCCAGCAGGAACAGGGAAACGGACGAGCAGTACTTC
TRBD2	TRBV19	TRBJ2-1	NA	CASSIGTSGSTWGNEQFF	TGTGCCAGTAGTATAGGGACTAGCGGGAGCACGTGGGGCAATGAGCAGTTCTTC
TRBD2	TRBV7-3	TRBJ2-1	NA	CASSLSGTSGYNEQFF	TGTGCCAGCAGCCTGTCCGGGACTAGCGGGTACAATGAGCAGTTCTTC
NA	TRBV12-5	TRBJ1-1	NA	CASGLDQVTGTEAFF	TGTGCTAGTGGTTTGGACCAGGTAACGGGAACTGAAGCTTTCTTT
NA	TRBV7-2	TRBJ1-1	NA	CASSLVVGGTEAFF	TGTGCCAGCAGCTTAGTTGTGGGGGGCACTGAAGCTTTCTTT
NA	TRBV10-2	TRBJ2-5	few	CASTRGEGETQYF	TGCGCCAGCACGCGGGGAGAAGGAGAGACCCAGTACTTC
TRBD1	TRBV30	TRBJ2-2	NA	CASPTGENTGELFF	TGTGCCTCCCCGACAGGGGAGAACACCGGGGAGCTGTTTTTT
TRBD2	TRBV28	TRBJ2-5	NA	CASRLAGTTETQYF	TGTGCCAGCAGACTCGCCGGGACTACAGAGACCCAGTACTTC
NA	TRBV5-4	TRBJ2-7	NA	CASSLDKGLGSYEQYF	TGTGCCAGCAGCTTGGATAAGGGCTTAGGGAGCTACGAGCAGTACTTC
TRBD1	TRBV11-2	TRBJ2-7	NA	CASSLGWTGGPYEQYF	TGTGCCAGCAGCTTAGGGTGGACAGGGGGCCCTTACGAGCAGTACTTC
NA	TRBV2	TRBJ2-3	NA	CASSHPRSGYTQYF	TGTGCCAGCAGTCACCCGAGGTCTGGGTATACGCAGTATTTT
TRBD2	TRBV5-1	TRBJ2-5	NA	CASSLSTSGRETQYF	TGCGCCAGCAGCTTGTCTACTAGCGGGAGAGAGACCCAGTACTTC
NA	TRBV11-2	TRBJ2-1	NA	CASSGPGNEQFF	TGTGCCAGCAGTGGGCCGGGAAATGAGCAGTTCTTC
NA	TRBV19	TRBJ1-5	NA	CASSTQGRNQPQHF	TGTGCCAGTAGTACGCAGGGGCGCAATCAGCCCCAGCATTTT
TRBD2	TRBV4-1	TRBJ2-2	NA	CASSQVAGEYTGELFF	TGCGCCAGCAGCCAAGTGGCGGGAGAGTACACCGGGGAGCTGTTTTTT
NA	TRBV2	TRBJ2-7	NA	CASSGWGDGQYF	TGTGCCAGCAGCGGATGGGGGGACGGGCAGTACTTC
NA	TRBV27	TRBJ1-5	NA	CASSLQGSNQPQHF	TGTGCCAGCAGCTTACAGGGAAGCAATCAGCCCCAGCATTTT
NA	TRBV29-1	TRBJ1-2	NA	CSVSGSNYGYTF	TGCAGCGTTTCCGGGAGTAACTATGGCTACACCTTC
TRBD1	TRBV6-5	TRBJ1-5	once	CASSYSWDRANQPQHF	TGTGCCAGCAGTTACTCATGGGACAGGGCCAACCAGCCCCAGCATTTT
TRBD2	TRBV7-2	TRBJ2-2	few	CASSSSAGANTGELFF	TGTGCCAGCAGCTCCTCAGCGGGGGCGAACACCGGGGAGCTGTTTTTT
TRBD1	TRBV6-5	TRBJ2-1	NA	CASSRQGAHYNEQFF	TGTGCCAGCAGTCGACAGGGGGCGCACTACAATGAGCAGTTCTTC
NA	TRBV30	TRBJ2-2	NA	CAWSVTGSARELFF	TGTGCCTGGAGTGTTACAGGGTCGGCTCGGGAGCTGTTTTTT
TRBD2	TRBV4-2	TRBJ2-2	NA	CASSQFGLAGGLGELFF	TGTGCCAGCAGCCAGTTCGGACTAGCGGGAGGACTCGGGGAGCTGTTTTTT
TRBD2	TRBV28	TRBJ2-7	NA	CASIPGRALGEQYF	TGTGCCAGCATCCCAGGGAGGGCACTCGGGGAGCAGTACTTC
TRBD1	TRBV10-3	TRBJ2-3	NA	CAISGVTGVSGTQYF	TGTGCCATCAGCGGAGTGACAGGGGTCAGTGGTACGCAGTATTTT
TRBD2	TRBV6-5	TRBJ2-7	once	CASSYLPGGGYEQYF	TGTGCCAGCAGTTACCTGCCGGGGGGGGGCTACGAGCAGTACTTC
NA	TRBV2	TRBJ1-1	few	CASSDRRGPTEAFF	TGTGCCAGCAGTGATCGTAGGGGTCCCACTGAAGCTTTCTTT
TRBD1	TRBV5-1	TRBJ1-2	NA	CASSPTGEDYGYTF	TGCGCCAGCAGCCCGACAGGGGAAGACTATGGCTACACCTTC
NA	TRBV11-2	TRBJ2-1	NA	CASSRLGSYNEQFF	TGTGCCAGCAGCCGACTAGGATCCTACAATGAGCAGTTCTTC
NA	TRBV19	TRBJ2-5	NA	CASSSGRGETQYF	TGTGCCAGTAGCTCCGGACGGGGGGAGACCCAGTACTTC
NA	TRBV28	TRBJ1-3	NA	CASMEARTGNTIYF	TGTGCCAGCATGGAGGCTAGGACTGGAAACACCATATATTTT
NA	TRBV6-4	TRBJ2-1	once	CASSDWGTSANEQFF	TGTGCCAGCAGTGACTGGGGGACTTCCGCCAATGAGCAGTTCTTC
TRBD2	TRBV30	TRBJ2-5	NA	CAWSELAGSWYQETQYF	TGTGCCTGGAGTGAACTAGCGGGATCTTGGTACCAAGAGACCCAGTACTTC
NA	TRBV23-1	TRBJ2-7	NA	CASRPSQVPYEQYF	TGCGCCAGCAGACCTTCCCAGGTCCCCTACGAGCAGTACTTC
NA	TRBV5-1	TRBJ1-1	NA	CASSLGPGSGNTEAFF	TGCGCCAGCAGCTTGGGGCCGGGAAGCGGTAACACTGAAGCTTTCTTT
NA	TRBV5-1	TRBJ2-7	NA	CASSPRQGRGGYEQYF	TGCGCCAGCAGCCCCCGTCAGGGGAGGGGGGGCTACGAGCAGTACTTC
NA	TRBV19	TRBJ2-4	NA	CASSSFVQGDIQYF	TGTGCCAGTAGTAGTTTCGTCCAAGGGGACATTCAGTACTTC
NA	TRBV27	TRBJ2-7	NA	CASSGDFSHSYEQYF	TGTGCCAGCAGTGGGGACTTCTCGCACTCCTACGAGCAGTACTTC
NA	TRBV4-1	TRBJ2-7	NA	CASSQQGGEQYF	TGCGCCAGCAGCCAACAGGGAGGAGAGCAGTACTTC
TRBD1	TRBV10-3	TRBJ1-1	NA	CAIRATGDRGEAFF	TGTGCCATCAGGGCGACAGGGGATCGGGGTGAAGCTTTCTTT
TRBD1	TRBV6-1	TRBJ2-5	NA	CASSEFGQGSFVTQYF	TGTGCCAGCAGTGAATTCGGACAGGGGTCATTTGTGACCCAGTACTTC
NA	TRBV7-8	TRBJ1-2	NA	CASSLGQTYGYTF	TGTGCCAGCAGCTTAGGACAGACCTATGGCTACACCTTC
NA	TRBV29-1	TRBJ1-5	few	CSVQTGRSNQPQHF	TGCAGCGTCCAAACAGGGCGGAGTAATCAGCCCCAGCATTTT
NA	TRBV21-1	TRBJ2-1	NA	CASRGGRSSYNEQFF	TGTGCCAGCAGGGGAGGGCGGAGCTCCTACAATGAGCAGTTCTTC
NA	TRBV4-1	TRBJ2-7	NA	CASSQDGAGSSYEQYF	TGCGCCAGCAGCCAAGATGGTGCGGGATCCTCCTACGAGCAGTACTTC